The 11 T cell receptor beta chains presented below share a single source sample, sequenced in a study of blood T cell repertoires in COVID-19. The protocol was immunoSEQ multiplex PCR, while the TCRdb copy is restricted to in-frame clones and leaves out a portion. The sample contains more than 150,000 clones, roughly 82% of which appear only once. Sequenced material: peripheral blood. Source of these receptors: a woman aged 25-40 years with acute or convalescent COVID-19.

This chain connects TRBV7-8 to TRBJ2-7; TRBD2 agrees at 8 bases. The germline V gene encodes CDR1 SGHVS and CDR2 FQNEAQ. The CDR3 length is 15 residues. V shed 5 bases and J 4 bases; nucleotides not matched to a gene: 10. The CDR3 DNA sequence: TGTGCCAGCAGCCCTGCAGCGGGGGAGATTTACGAGCAGTACTTC. As protein: CASSPAAGEIYEQYF.

This chain connects TRBV28 to TRBJ2-1; 9 nucleotides line up with TRBD1. Trimming at V came to 2 bases and at J to 10 bases, leaving 9 bases not matched to a gene. This CDR3 is 15 amino acids long. CDR1 MDHEN and CDR2 SYDVKM come from the germline V gene. The CDR3 nucleotides are TGTGCCAGCAGTTTAAGGGTGACAGGGGGGACGGAGCAGTTCTTC. Its protein product is CASSLRVTGGTEQFF.

This chain links TRBV4-3 with TRBJ1-3; possible D gene TRBD1, 6 bases. This CDR3 is 14 amino acids long. The germline V gene encodes CDR1 LGHNA and CDR2 YSLEER. V was cut by 1 base and J by 6 bases, with 10 bases left in between. The CDR3 DNA reads as TGCGCCAGCAGCCAAGTAGGACAGACAAACACCATATATTTT. This gives the protein CASSQVGQTNTIYF.

As regards this clone: In the same sample, other DNA sequences code for this CDR3. This chain uses TRBV5-6 with TRBJ1-2; 8 bases fit TRBD1. This CDR3 has 13 amino acids. Germline V gene data show CDR1 as SGHDT and CDR2 as YYEEEE. The junction had 3 bases not matched to a gene; V was cut back by 2 bases and J by 6 bases. The CDR3 region is CASSLGQGDGYTF. CDR3 in DNA: TGTGCCAGCAGCTTAGGACAGGGCGATGGCTACACCTTC.

This clone occurred once. The chain joins TRBV28 to TRBJ1-6; no firm D call. Germline CDR1 is MDHEN and CDR2 is SYDVKM. Trimming removed 3 bases at V and 9 bases at J, with 9 bases between. The CDR3 has 13 amino acids. The CDR3 here is CASSFLASSPLHF. The CDR3 coding sequence is TGTGCCAGCAGTTTCTTGGCTTCTTCACCCCTCCACTTT.

The CDR3 region is CSVGGTGEKLFF. DNA of the CDR3: TGCAGCGTTGGCGGGACGGGTGAAAAACTGTTTTTT. This sequence joins TRBV29-1 and TRBJ1-4; D may be TRBD1 (5 bases). The germline CDR1 and CDR2 sequences are SQVTM and ANQGSEA. This CDR3 spans 12 amino acids. V lost 4 bases to trimming and J lost 7 bases, with 10 bases between them.

V gene TRBV7-2 combines with J gene TRBJ2-3; 7 nucleotides line up with TRBD2. The length of the CDR3 is 14 residues. Trimming at V came to 5 bases and at J to 6 bases, leaving 8 bases not matched to a gene. CDR1 and CDR2 from the germline V gene are SGHTA and FQGNSA. The CDR3 here is CASSRNLGGDTQYF. DNA of the CDR3: TGTGCCAGCAGCCGGAACCTGGGGGGGGATACGCAGTATTTT.

This clone was counted a few times. This chain links TRBV28 with TRBJ2-7; D unclear. Germline loops: CDR1 MDHEN, CDR2 SYDVKM. V lost 8 bases to trimming and J lost 2 bases, with 13 bases between them. The CDR3 has 13 amino acids. The CDR3 loop reads CASRVPRTYEQYF. The CDR3 coding sequence is TGTGCCAGCCGGGTTCCCCGAACCTACGAGCAGTACTTC.

This rearrangement joins TRBV27 to TRBJ2-7; 10 bases are shared with TRBD2. The ends lost 6 bases at V and 6 bases at J; junction bases unmatched: 11. The germline CDR1 and CDR2 sequences are MNHEY and SMNVEV (reference sequence). The CDR3 has 15 residues. CDR3 bases: TGTGCCAGCAGGAGCGGTGCTAGCGGGAGCGGCGAGCAGTACTTC. Translation gives CASRSGASGSGEQYF.

The gene calls are TRBV15 and TRBJ1-2; no reliable D call. Germline lookup yields CDR1 LNHNV and CDR2 YYDKDF (reference sequence). Trimming removed 8 bases from V and 7 bases from J, with 23 bases in between. There are 15 residues in the CDR3. The CDR3 is CATQVGGNLLGGYTF. DNA for the CDR3: TGTGCCACCCAGGTGGGAGGGAATCTGCTAGGTGGCTACACCTTC. The entire variable domain, with the rest obtained from reference TRBV15 and TRBJ1-2, is as follows: DAMVIQNPRYQVTQFGKPVTLSCSQTLNHNVMYWYQQKSSQAPKLLFHYYDKDFNNEADTPDNFQSRRPNTSFCFLDIRSPGLGDTAMYLCATQVGGNLLGGYTFGSGTRLTVV.

The rearrangement joins TRBV6-5 to TRBJ2-2, with D perhaps matching TRBD1 (6 bases). The CDR3 extends over 15 amino acids. Trimming removed 8 bases at V and 1 base at J, with 14 bases between. Germline CDR1 MNHEY, CDR2 SVGAGI. The CDR3 loop reads CASSLDRRNTGELFF. The CDR3 nucleotides are TGTGCCAGCTCCCTAGACAGGCGGAACACCGGGGAGCTGTTTTTT.